These 14 T cell receptor beta chains were all obtained from the same sample, sequenced in a study of regulatory T cells in long-lasting Graves disease. The time point here: newly diagnosed GD, antithyroid drugs for less than 3 months. The TCR library was made from RNA that had been extracted from PBMCs in TRIzol. The authors built TCR beta libraries using iRepertoire HTBI primers and Arm-PCR of CDR3 regions. TCRdb re-analysed the multiplex PCR reads in MiXCR, keeping a single row per CDR3 protein. The sample gives more than 450,000 distinct CDR3 sequences, approximately 12% of which show up once; roughly 8.9% is in the top ten. This same sample was also part of a study on T cells in Graves' hyperthyroidism and ophthalmopathy.

Source: peripheral blood mononuclear cells (PBMCs), taken at new diagnosis, from a patient treated with antithyroid drugs. These receptors all stem from a woman aged 25-40 years with Graves disease.

This clonotype occurred many times. The rearrangement joins TRBV6-2 or TRBV6-3 to TRBJ2-7; D not certain. Germline-derived CDR1 and CDR2 are MNHEY and SVGEGT. CDR3 size: 13 residues. V dropped 5 bases and J dropped 3 bases, with 11 bases sitting between them. The CDR3 DNA follows: TGTGCCAGCAGTCCGGGCGGTTACTACGAGCAGTACTTC. Translating it yields CASSPGGYYEQYF.

In regard to this clonotype: This may come from a read error, since a much larger clone is one base off. This chain joins TRBV11-2 and TRBJ1-1, with D maybe TRBD1 (5 bases). The CDR3 has 13 residues. Per germline, CDR1 SGHAT and CDR2 FQNNGV. The CDR3 region is CASSRKIGTGAFF. The CDR3 bases are TGTGCCAGCAGCCGGAAGATAGGGACTGGAGCTTTCTTT.

This clonotype was seen many times. The V gene is TRBV20-1, the J gene TRBJ2-7, with D tentatively TRBD1 (6 bases). Trimming left V 5 bases short and J 1 base short, with 15 bases between. This CDR3 has 14 residues. CDR1 and CDR2 from the germline V gene are DFQATT and SNEGSKA (reference sequence). The CDR3 region is CSAGSRGKSYEQYF. CDR3 DNA sequence: TGCAGTGCTGGGAGCAGGGGAAAATCCTACGAGCAGTACTTC.

In its sample, this clonotype was seen a few times. The CDR3 sequence: CASSVGQGAITDTQYF. DNA of the CDR3: TGTGCCAGTAGTGTGGGACAGGGGGCAATCACAGATACGCAGTATTTT. The chain couples TRBV19 to TRBJ2-3, with 12 bases lining up with TRBD1. J gave up 2 bases and V 5 bases, and 5 bases lay outside the gene matches. Germline lookup yields CDR1 LNHDA and CDR2 SQIVND (reference sequence). This CDR3 comprises 16 residues.

A note on this clonotype: Being one base from a much bigger clone, this may be a read error. This CDR3 reads CASSIEGQNTEAFF. In DNA form, the CDR3 reads TGTGCCAGTAGTATAGAGGGGCAGAACACTGAAGCTTTCTTT. V is TRBV19 and J is TRBJ1-1, with D tentatively TRBD1 (5 bases). Germline CDR1 reads LNHDA; CDR2 reads SQIVND (reference sequence). V shed 0 bases and J shed 1 base, with 6 bases lying between them. The CDR3 runs 14 residues.

This clonotype was detected many times. The chain links TRBV5-8 to TRBJ2-3, with 7 nucleotides matching TRBD1. The V and J ends lost 4 bases and 3 bases, in that order; junction bases with no gene match: 5. The CDR3 extends over 14 amino acids. Germline V gene lookup returns CDR1 SGHTS and CDR2 YDEGEE. The CDR3 here is CASSRRGKTDTQYF. CDR3 nucleotide sequence: TGTGCCAGCAGCCGCAGGGGGAAGACAGATACGCAGTATTTT.

The chain carries TRBV12-3 or TRBV12-4 and TRBJ2-7; TRBD1 agrees at 8 bases. V was pared by 4 bases and J by 2 bases, with 7 bases of the junction left unmatched. The CDR3 covers 15 residues. The CDR3 sequence is CASSSPGQVTYEQYF. CDR3 sequence (DNA): TGTGCCAGCAGTTCTCCGGGACAGGTCACCTACGAGCAGTACTTC.

This clonotype was detected ten times or more. This chain joins TRBV5-5 and TRBJ1-1, with TRBD1 matching 9 bases. J was trimmed by 8 bases and V by 4 bases; bases with no gene match: 9. CDR1 SGHKS and CDR2 YYEKEE come from the germline V gene (reference sequence). The CDR3 is 14 amino acids. CDR3 sequence reads: CASSRRDRASEAFF. In DNA form, the CDR3 reads TGTGCCAGCAGCCGCCGGGACAGGGCCTCGGAAGCTTTCTTT.

This clonotype appeared many times. CDR3 loop: CAWSVRTGQEAFF. The CDR3 DNA reads TGTGCCTGGAGTGTTCGGACCGGACAGGAAGCTTTCTTT. This rearrangement joins TRBV30 to TRBJ1-1, with a tentative D call TRBD1 (6 bases). Per germline, CDR1 GTSNPN and CDR2 SVGIG (reference sequence). This CDR3 is 13 amino acids long. V lost 0 bases and J lost 8, with 13 bases in between. Full variable domain (missing parts from reference TRBV30 and TRBJ1-1): SQTIHQWPATLVQPVGSPLSLECTVEGTSNPNLYWYRQAAGRGLQLLFYSVGIGQISSEVPQNLSASRPQDRQFILSSKKLLLSDSGFYLCAWSVRTGQEAFFGQGTRLTVV.

This clonotype was counted at least ten times. This sequence joins TRBV5-1 and TRBJ2-7; no clear D. CDR3 length equals 13 residues. The V end was cut by 1 base, the J end by 3 bases, with 8 bases between. Germline CDR1 reads SGHRS; CDR2 reads YFSETQ. The CDR3 loop reads CASSLSADYEQYF. For the CDR3, the DNA is TGCGCCAGCAGCTTGTCCGCAGACTACGAGCAGTACTTC.

This clonotype was detected ten times or more. This chain uses TRBV2 with TRBJ1-1; tentative D call: TRBD1 (5 bases). Trimming cost V 7 bases and J 2 bases, with 11 bases left between them. Per the germline V gene, CDR1 is SNHLY and CDR2 is FYNNEI. The CDR3 is 13 amino acids. Here the CDR3 reads CASTRDGNTEAFF. The CDR3 DNA follows: TGTGCCAGCACCCGGGACGGAAACACTGAAGCTTTCTTT.

This clonotype was seen repeatedly, ten times or more. The rearrangement joins TRBV6-5 to TRBJ1-2; possibly TRBD1 for D (6 bases). The CDR3 contains 17 residues. CDR1 and CDR2 from the germline V gene are MNHEY and SVGAGI. V dropped 2 bases and J dropped 3 bases, with 19 bases sitting between them. For the CDR3, the DNA is TGTGCCAGCAGTTACAGTGGGACACCGTCGTTCGACTATGGCTACACCTTC. Translated, it gives CASSYSGTPSFDYGYTF.

Ten or more counts support this clonotype. The chain uses TRBV19 and TRBJ1-5; TRBD1 is a possible D gene (5 bases). CDR3 length: 15 residues. Germline V gene data show CDR1 as LNHDA and CDR2 as SQIVND (reference sequence). V gave up 6 bases and J gave up 1 base, with 13 bases separating them. In DNA, the CDR3 is TGTGCCAGTAGGGTGACAGCGGAAAGCAATCAGCCCCAGCATTTT. Translating it yields CASRVTAESNQPQHF.

The chain has TRBV11-2 and TRBJ1-6; unclear D gene. CDR1 SGHAT and CDR2 FQNNGV come from the germline V gene. Deletions cut 1 base from V and 11 bases from J, with 15 bases between. The CDR3 contains 15 residues. CDR3 nucleotide sequence: TGTGCCAGCAGCTTAGTTCTGGGATTAGGCACACCCCTCCACTTT. It yields the protein CASSLVLGLGTPLHF.